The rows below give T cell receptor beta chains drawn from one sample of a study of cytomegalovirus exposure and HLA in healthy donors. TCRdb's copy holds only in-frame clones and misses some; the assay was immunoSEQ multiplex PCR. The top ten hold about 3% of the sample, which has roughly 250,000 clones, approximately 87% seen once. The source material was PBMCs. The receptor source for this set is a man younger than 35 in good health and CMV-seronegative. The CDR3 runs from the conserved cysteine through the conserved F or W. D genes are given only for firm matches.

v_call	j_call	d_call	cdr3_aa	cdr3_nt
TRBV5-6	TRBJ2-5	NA	CAKEVERETQYF	TGTGCCAAGGAGGTTGAACGAGAGACCCAGTACTTC
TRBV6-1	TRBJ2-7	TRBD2	CASSQGLAGFSYEQYF	TGTGCCAGCAGTCAAGGACTAGCGGGGTTTTCCTACGAGCAGTACTTC
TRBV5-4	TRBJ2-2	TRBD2	CASSLPLAGRTGELFF	TGTGCCAGCAGCTTGCCCCTAGCGGGGAGGACCGGGGAGCTGTTTTTT
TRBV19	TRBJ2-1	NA	CASSIDVAGLDEQFF	TGTGCCAGTAGTATTGATGTCGCGGGGCTGGATGAGCAGTTCTTC
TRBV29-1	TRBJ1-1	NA	CSAHSGMGSEAFF	TGCAGCGCTCATTCCGGGATGGGAAGTGAAGCTTTCTTT
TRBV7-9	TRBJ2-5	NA	CASVGHRGTQYF	TGTGCCAGCGTTGGACACAGAGGGACCCAGTACTTC
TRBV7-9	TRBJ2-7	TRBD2	CASSGTSDEQYF	TGTGCCAGCAGCGGGACTAGCGACGAGCAGTACTTC
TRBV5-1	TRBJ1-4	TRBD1	CASSPGQGREKLFF	TGCGCCAGCAGCCCGGGACAGGGCCGAGAAAAACTGTTTTTT
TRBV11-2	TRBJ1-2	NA	CASSPPGGSYTF	TGTGCCAGCAGCCCACCGGGGGGTAGCTACACCTTC
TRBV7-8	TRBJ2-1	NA	CASSLALESSYNEQFF	TGTGCCAGCAGCTTAGCGCTGGAGAGCTCCTACAATGAGCAGTTCTTC
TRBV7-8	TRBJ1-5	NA	CASSLALGDYSNQPQHF	TGTGCCAGCAGCTTAGCGCTCGGGGACTATAGCAATCAGCCCCAGCATTTT